These T cell receptor beta chains were read from a single sample in a study of cytomegalovirus exposure and HLA in healthy donors. Generated by immunoSEQ multiplex PCR, the TCRdb table keeps only in-frame clones and is missing some. The sample consists of fewer than 130,000 clones, roughly 70% of them appearing once. The sequencing sample was made of PBMCs. These TCRs come from a man aged 40-50 years in good health and CMV-seropositive. Each CDR3 is given with its conserved first and last residue. The order of the fields is J gene, clone size, D gene, V gene, CDR3 DNA, CDR3 protein. A D gene is named only where the DNA matches it firmly. Where a row states a size, it is once, few, many or the class of an expanded clone; other rows omit it.

j_call: TRBJ1-1; clone_size: .; d_call: TRBD1; v_call: TRBV9; cdr3_nt: TGTGCCAGCAGCGTAGCGGTAGACAGGGGGACCACTGAAGCTTTCTTT; cdr3_aa: CASSVAVDRGTTEAFF
j_call: TRBJ2-2; clone_size: .; d_call: TRBD2; v_call: TRBV7-9; cdr3_nt: TGTGCCAGCAGCTTACCGGGACTAGCGGGAGGTGGCACCGGGGAGCTGTTTTTT; cdr3_aa: CASSLPGLAGGGTGELFF
j_call: TRBJ2-7; clone_size: .; d_call: .; v_call: TRBV7-6; cdr3_nt: TGTGCCAGCAGCCAAACAGTCTTCGAGCAGTACTTC; cdr3_aa: CASSQTVFEQYF
j_call: TRBJ1-1; clone_size: .; d_call: .; v_call: TRBV15; cdr3_nt: TGTGCCACCAGCAGAGATTATGGGGGGGGGAACACTGAAGCTTTCTTT; cdr3_aa: CATSRDYGGGNTEAFF
j_call: TRBJ2-7; clone_size: many; d_call: .; v_call: TRBV5-1; cdr3_nt: TGCGCCAGCAGCTTGTTCAGCGGCCTGTCCTACGAGCAGTACTTC; cdr3_aa: CASSLFSGLSYEQYF
j_call: TRBJ1-4; clone_size: .; d_call: .; v_call: TRBV2; cdr3_nt: TGTGCCAGCAGTACGCCGGTGGGAGGTGTTGAAAAACTGTTTTTT; cdr3_aa: CASSTPVGGVEKLFF
j_call: TRBJ1-1; clone_size: .; d_call: TRBD1; v_call: TRBV10-3; cdr3_nt: TGTGCCATCAACACCGGGACAGCGGACACTGAAGCTTTCTTT; cdr3_aa: CAINTGTADTEAFF
j_call: TRBJ1-4; clone_size: .; d_call: .; v_call: TRBV19; cdr3_nt: TGTGCCAGTAGTTCCGGAGGGTCGGGTAATGAAAAACTGTTTTTT; cdr3_aa: CASSSGGSGNEKLFF
j_call: TRBJ2-3; clone_size: .; d_call: TRBD1; v_call: TRBV12-5; cdr3_nt: TGTGCTAGTGGTTTCGTTACAGGGGGCGCAGATACGCAGTATTTT; cdr3_aa: CASGFVTGGADTQYF
j_call: TRBJ2-1; clone_size: .; d_call: TRBD2; v_call: TRBV6-6; cdr3_nt: TGTGCCACCAGAGGACTAGCGGGAGGGATTGAGCAGTTCTTC; cdr3_aa: CATRGLAGGIEQFF
j_call: TRBJ1-3; clone_size: .; d_call: .; v_call: TRBV10-3; cdr3_nt: TGTGCCATCAGTGGAGAAAACACCATATATTTT; cdr3_aa: CAISGENTIYF
j_call: TRBJ2-3; clone_size: many; d_call: TRBD2; v_call: TRBV6-4; cdr3_nt: TGTGCCAGCAGTGACAGGGCGGGGGACACAGATACGCAGTATTTT; cdr3_aa: CASSDRAGDTDTQYF
j_call: TRBJ2-1; clone_size: .; d_call: .; v_call: TRBV4-3; cdr3_nt: TGCGCCAGCAGCCAAGGGGCAGGGAAATACAATGAGCAGTTCTTC; cdr3_aa: CASSQGAGKYNEQFF
j_call: TRBJ2-2; clone_size: .; d_call: .; v_call: TRBV2; cdr3_nt: TGTGCCAGCAGTGTATCGAACACCGGGGAGCTGTTTTTT; cdr3_aa: CASSVSNTGELFF
j_call: TRBJ1-1; clone_size: .; d_call: .; v_call: TRBV5-6; cdr3_nt: TGTGCCAGCAGCGTGGCAGGGAGGGTGAACACTGAAGCTTTCTTT; cdr3_aa: CASSVAGRVNTEAFF
j_call: TRBJ1-2; clone_size: .; d_call: TRBD1; v_call: TRBV9; cdr3_nt: TGTGCCAGCAGCGTAGCAGGGGGCAGGGGCTACACCTTC; cdr3_aa: CASSVAGGRGYTF